This T cell receptor beta chain derives from a study of CD8 T cells in Susac syndrome. In germline, CDR1 is MDHEN, CDR2 SYDVKM. The CDR3 covers 14 residues. The V and J ends lost 5 bases and 1 base respectively, with 8 bases between them. Random hexamers primed reverse transcription of about 0.5 to 1 ug RNA. TCRdb ran MiXCR on the immunoSEQ multiplex PCR reads and lists one entry per CDR3 protein. Among roughly 400,000 distinct CDR3 sequences listed, more than 80% were seen once. The source material was CD8+ T cells from PBMCs. The sequence was obtained from a human donor with multiple sclerosis. V and J are TRBV28 and TRBJ1-4, with D hard to call. The CDR3 loop is CASSSTLTNEKLFF. The CDR3, as DNA: TGTGCCAGCAGTAGTACCTTAACTAATGAAAAACTGTTTTTT.